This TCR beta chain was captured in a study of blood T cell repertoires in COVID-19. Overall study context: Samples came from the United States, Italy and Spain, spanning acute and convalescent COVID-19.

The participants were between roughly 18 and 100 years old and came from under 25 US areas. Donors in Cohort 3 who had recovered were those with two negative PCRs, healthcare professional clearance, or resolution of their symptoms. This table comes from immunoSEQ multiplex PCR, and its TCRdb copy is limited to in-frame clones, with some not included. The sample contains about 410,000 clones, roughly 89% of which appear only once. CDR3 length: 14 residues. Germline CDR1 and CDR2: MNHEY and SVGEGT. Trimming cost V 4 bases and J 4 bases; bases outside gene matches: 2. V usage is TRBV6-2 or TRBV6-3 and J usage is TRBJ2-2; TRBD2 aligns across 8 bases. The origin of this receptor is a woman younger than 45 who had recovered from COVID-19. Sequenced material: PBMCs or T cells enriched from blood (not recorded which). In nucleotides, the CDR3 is TGTGCCAGCAGTTTTAGCGGGGTCACCGGGGAGCTGTTTTTT. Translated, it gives CASSFSGVTGELFF.